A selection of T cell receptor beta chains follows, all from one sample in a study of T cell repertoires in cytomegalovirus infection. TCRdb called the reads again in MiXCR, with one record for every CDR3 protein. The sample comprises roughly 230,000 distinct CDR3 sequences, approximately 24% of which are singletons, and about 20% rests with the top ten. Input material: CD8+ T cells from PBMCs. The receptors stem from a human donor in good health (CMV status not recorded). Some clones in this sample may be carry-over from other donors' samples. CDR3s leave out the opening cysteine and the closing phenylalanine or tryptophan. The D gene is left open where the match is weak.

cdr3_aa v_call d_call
SARPGAGWPGELF TRBV20-1 .
ASSPADRGNTGELF TRBV7-9 TRBD1
SVAQGMNTEAF TRBV29-1 .
ASSQGGGYEQF TRBV4-1 .
ASGGATGSYEQY TRBV28 .
ASSLPLGWDRNNNEQF TRBV7-9 TRBD1
ASSQVRSSGGYQETQY TRBV3-1 TRBD2
ASPDGRDRPNTEAF TRBV12-3/TRBV12-4 TRBD1
ASSLTAGGQETQY TRBV7-3 TRBD1
AISDIDQMTDTQY TRBV10-3 .
ASSPEGTSNQPQH TRBV12-3/TRBV12-4 .
ASSFWARPNTGELF TRBV28 .
ASSPWVGYNEQF TRBV9 .
ASSAFGTGAYEQY TRBV28 TRBD1
ASSLSGGAGDEQF TRBV7-6 TRBD2
ATSMPGQTDYGYT TRBV15 .
ASSHGRGNAEQF TRBV4-1 .
SASPRLAGDSGANVLT TRBV20-1 TRBD2
ATRPAGGPSYNEQF TRBV7-9 TRBD2
ASREGLLDGQY TRBV11-2 .
ASSSDRGLFNGYT TRBV6-6 TRBD1
ASSLHIAGGTDTQY TRBV7-3 TRBD2
ASINLGQENTGELF TRBV6-2/TRBV6-3 TRBD1
ASSPNLTGGYGYT TRBV28 .
SVRWDDKDTIY TRBV29-1 .
ASSLEASGGDEQF TRBV7-6 TRBD2
ASSSFHSNQPQH TRBV28 .
ASSFEEGYYNEQF TRBV12-3/TRBV12-4 .
SARVDSSYNSPLH TRBV20-1 .
ASSHEPRDEQF TRBV7-9 .
SACTGSVCLGTEAF TRBV20-1 .
ASSLEVGGELF TRBV7-2 .
ASSQDRQGVYGYT TRBV4-1 TRBD1
ASSPKPTGMVSGEQF TRBV7-8 .
ASRTTTGWDTQY TRBV2 TRBD1
ACLQAGLVFYGYT TRBV30 .
ASSFAGINQPQH TRBV12-3/TRBV12-4 .
ASSQLLWAEQF TRBV14 .
ASSPGTGDNQPQH TRBV5-5 TRBD1
ASRFPGFETQY TRBV12-3/TRBV12-4 .
ASISLAGDTQY TRBV7-8 TRBD2
ASSQAVGTYEQY TRBV4-1 .
SVVRGGYYEQY TRBV29-1 .
ATSRTGEDEKLF TRBV15 TRBD1
SAKSRTGGRGTQY TRBV20-1 TRBD1
ASSPSGGTGELF TRBV7-9 .
ATSPLGGSSF TRBV15 TRBD2
ASSQVRRGGYNEQF TRBV4-1 TRBD2
ASSQDGSPEQF TRBV4-1 .
VSTGGGVEQY TRBV19 .